The source of this T cell receptor beta chain is a study of shared clonotypes between healthy human individuals. Whole-study findings and limits: About 5% of naive CD4 clonotypes were shared across four donors.

About this clone itself: The antigen remains undetermined.

CDR1 and CDR2 from the germline V gene are SEHNR and FQNEAQ (reference sequence). The V and J ends lost 4 bases and 0 bases, in that order; junction bases with no gene match: 9. The CDR3 is 16 residues long. Naive CD8 isolation took CD45RO-negative cells positively selected for CCR7 and excluded terminally differentiated effector memory CD45RA+ cells. Profiled with immunoSEQ multiplex PCR; TCRdb holds only in-frame clones, not every one. This table holds under 700,000 clones, roughly 95% found once. Source material: naive CD8+ T cells sorted from blood. This receptor was identified in a woman between 25 and 40 years old in good health. The chain is built from TRBV7-9 and TRBJ2-7; 7 bases match TRBD2. CDR3 in amino acids: CASSYSGQRGSYEQYF. The CDR3 region has the DNA TGTGCCAGCAGCTATTCGGGGCAGCGGGGCTCCTACGAGCAGTACTTC.